Following are 5 T cell receptor beta chains from one sample sequenced in a study of response to subunit inactivated influenza vaccine. MiXCR was run by TCRdb on the RT-PCR reads, yielding one entry per CDR3 protein. Seen here are more than 550,000 distinct CDR3 sequences, about 11% observed once, and the top ten hold around 10%. This same sample was also part of a study on T cells expressing NK-cell markers. As reported in that work: Generation of TCR beta cDNA was performed by 5'RACE template switching incorporating UMIs.

This specimen was PBMCs from blood, taken on the day of vaccination. These receptor sequences come from a man aged 45 to 65 who received an inactivated influenza vaccine.

In this sample, this clonotype turned up a few times. The V call is TRBV7-6, the J call TRBJ1-4; 10 nucleotides match TRBD1. The germline CDR1 and CDR2 sequences are SGHVS and FNYEAQ. The CDR3 has 17 residues. V trimming: 2 bases; J trimming: 2 bases; junction bases outside the gene matches: 5. CDR3 protein: CASSLMTGGGTNEKLFF. CDR3 sequence (DNA): TGTGCCAGCAGCTTAATGACAGGGGGCGGGACTAATGAAAAACTGTTTTTT.

This clonotype was recorded at least ten times. The chain uses TRBV18 and TRBJ2-5; D unclear. This CDR3 spans 12 amino acids. The germline V and J ends were trimmed by 8 bases and 4 bases, with 11 bases remaining between them. CDR1 KGHSH and CDR2 LQKENI come from the germline V gene. The CDR3 reads CASSPGRETQYF. As DNA, the CDR3 is TGTGCCAGCAGCCCCGGCCGAGAGACCCAGTACTTC.

As regards this clonotype: It may be a read error: a sequence one base away is much more abundant. DNA of the CDR3: TGTGCCAGCAGCTCTTATAAGGGGTGGATCTACAATGAGCAGATCTTC. As protein: CASSSYKGWIYNEQIF. The chain recombines TRBV7-9 with TRBJ2-1, with a possible D match to TRBD1 (5 bases). CDR1 SEHNR and CDR2 FQNEAQ come from the germline V gene (reference sequence). The CDR3 is made up of 16 amino acids.

As regards this clonotype: At one of its ends the junction is not consistent with the germline gene, which may arise from a read error. The rearrangement links TRBV12-3 or TRBV12-4 to TRBJ2-7; 7 bases match TRBD1. There are 14 residues in the CDR3. The CDR3: CASSRQGASYEKYF. Written as DNA, the CDR3 is TGTGCCAGCAGCCGACAGGGTGCTTCCTACGAGAAGTACTTC.

The chain employs TRBV4-2 and TRBJ2-1; 12 bases map to TRBD2. Germline V lookup: CDR1 LGHNA, CDR2 YNFKEQ. This CDR3 contains 16 residues. Losses at the gene ends were 1 base for V and 3 bases for J; bases not matched to a gene: 1. The CDR3 coding sequence is TGTGCCAGCAGCCAAGCTAGCGGGGGGGGCTACAATGAGCAGTTCTTC. The encoded protein is CASSQASGGGYNEQFF.